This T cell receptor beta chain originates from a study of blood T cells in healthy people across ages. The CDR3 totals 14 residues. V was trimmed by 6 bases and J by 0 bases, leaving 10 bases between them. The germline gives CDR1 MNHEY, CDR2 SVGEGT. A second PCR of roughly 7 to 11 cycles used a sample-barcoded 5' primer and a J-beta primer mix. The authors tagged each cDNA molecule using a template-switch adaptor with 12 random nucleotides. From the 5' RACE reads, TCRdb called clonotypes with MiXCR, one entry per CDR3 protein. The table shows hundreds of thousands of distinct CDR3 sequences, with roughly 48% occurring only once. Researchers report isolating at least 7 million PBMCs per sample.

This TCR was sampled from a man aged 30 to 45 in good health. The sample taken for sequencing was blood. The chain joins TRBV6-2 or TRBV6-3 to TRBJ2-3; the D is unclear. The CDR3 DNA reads TGTGCCAGCAGATCAATCTCTAGCACAGATACGCAGTATTTT. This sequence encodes CASRSISSTDTQYF.